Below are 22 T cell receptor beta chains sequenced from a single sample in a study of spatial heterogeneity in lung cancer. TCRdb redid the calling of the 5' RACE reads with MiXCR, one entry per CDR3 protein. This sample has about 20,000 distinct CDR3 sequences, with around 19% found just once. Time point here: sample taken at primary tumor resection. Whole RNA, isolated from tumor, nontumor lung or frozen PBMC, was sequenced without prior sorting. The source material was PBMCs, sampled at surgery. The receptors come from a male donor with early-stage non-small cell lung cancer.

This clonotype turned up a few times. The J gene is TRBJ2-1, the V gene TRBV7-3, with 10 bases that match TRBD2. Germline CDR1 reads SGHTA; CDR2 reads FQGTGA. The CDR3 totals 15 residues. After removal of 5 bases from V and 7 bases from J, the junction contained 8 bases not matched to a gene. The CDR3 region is CASSPLSGGGNEQFF. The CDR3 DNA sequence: TGTGCCAGCAGCCCCCTGAGCGGGGGGGGGAATGAGCAGTTCTTC.

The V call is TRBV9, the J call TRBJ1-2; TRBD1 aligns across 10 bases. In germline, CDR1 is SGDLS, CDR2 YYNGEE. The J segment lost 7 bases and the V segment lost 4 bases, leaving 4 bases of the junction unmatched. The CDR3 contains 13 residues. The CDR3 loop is CASSLRDRGGYTF. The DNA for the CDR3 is TGTGCCAGCAGCCTCCGGGACAGGGGTGGCTACACCTTC.

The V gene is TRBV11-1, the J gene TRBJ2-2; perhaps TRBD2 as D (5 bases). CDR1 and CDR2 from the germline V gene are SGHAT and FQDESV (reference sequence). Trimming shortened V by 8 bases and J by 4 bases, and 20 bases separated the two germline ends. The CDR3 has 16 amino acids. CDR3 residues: CASSMGLVGSTGELFF. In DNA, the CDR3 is TGTGCCAGCTCCATGGGCCTCGTGGGGAGCACCGGGGAGCTGTTTTTT.

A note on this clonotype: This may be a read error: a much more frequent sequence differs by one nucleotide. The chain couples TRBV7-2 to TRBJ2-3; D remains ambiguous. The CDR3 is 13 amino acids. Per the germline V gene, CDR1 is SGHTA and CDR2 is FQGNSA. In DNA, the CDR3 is TGTGCCAGCAGCTTAACCCCCCCCGATACGCTGTATTTT. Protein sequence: CASSLTPPDTLYF.

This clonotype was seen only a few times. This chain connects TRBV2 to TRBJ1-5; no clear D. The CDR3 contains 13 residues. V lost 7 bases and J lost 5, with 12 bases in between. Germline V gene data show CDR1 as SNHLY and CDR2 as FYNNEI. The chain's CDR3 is CASNWVEDQPQHF. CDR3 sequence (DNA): TGTGCCAGCAACTGGGTTGAGGATCAGCCCCAGCATTTT.

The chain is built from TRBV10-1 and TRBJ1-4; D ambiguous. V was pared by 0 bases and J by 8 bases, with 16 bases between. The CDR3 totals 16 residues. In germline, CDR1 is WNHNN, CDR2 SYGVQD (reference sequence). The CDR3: CASSESTPGNGEKLFF. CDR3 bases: TGCGCCAGCAGTGAGTCGACTCCGGGAAATGGAGAAAAACTGTTTTTT.

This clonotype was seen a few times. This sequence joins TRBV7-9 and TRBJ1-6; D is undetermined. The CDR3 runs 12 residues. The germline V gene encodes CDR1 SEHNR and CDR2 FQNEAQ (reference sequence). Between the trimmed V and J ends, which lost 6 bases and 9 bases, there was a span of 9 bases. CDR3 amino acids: CASRTLGSPLHF. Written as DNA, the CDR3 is TGTGCCAGCAGGACCTTGGGTTCACCCCTCCACTTT. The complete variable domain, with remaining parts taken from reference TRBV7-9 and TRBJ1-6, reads DTGVSQNPRHKITKRGQNVTFRCDPISEHNRLYWYRQTLGQGPEFLTYFQNEAQLEKSRLLSDRFSAERPKGSFSTLEIQRTEQGDSAMYLCASRTLGSPLHFGNGTRLTVT.

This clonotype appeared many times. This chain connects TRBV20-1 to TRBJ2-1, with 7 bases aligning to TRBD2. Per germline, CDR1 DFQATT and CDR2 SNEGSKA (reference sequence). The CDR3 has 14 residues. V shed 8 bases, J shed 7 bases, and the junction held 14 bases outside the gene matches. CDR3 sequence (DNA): TGCAGTCCCCAGGAGCTAGCGGAGAGGAATGAGCAGTTCTTC. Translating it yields CSPQELAERNEQFF.

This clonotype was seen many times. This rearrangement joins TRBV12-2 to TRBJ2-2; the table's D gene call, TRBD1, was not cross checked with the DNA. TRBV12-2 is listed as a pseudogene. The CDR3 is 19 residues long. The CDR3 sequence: CASRLARPSGTKNTGELFF. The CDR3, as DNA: TGTGCAAGTCGCTTAGCCCGCCCGTCCGGGACAAAAAACACCGGGGAGCTGTTTTTT.

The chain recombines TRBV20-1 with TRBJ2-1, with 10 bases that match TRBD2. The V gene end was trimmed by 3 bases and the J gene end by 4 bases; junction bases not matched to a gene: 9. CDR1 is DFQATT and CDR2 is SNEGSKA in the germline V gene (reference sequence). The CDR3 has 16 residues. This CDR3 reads CSARSFSGGSYNEQFF. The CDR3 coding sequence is TGCAGTGCTAGGTCCTTTAGCGGGGGGAGTTACAATGAGCAGTTCTTC.

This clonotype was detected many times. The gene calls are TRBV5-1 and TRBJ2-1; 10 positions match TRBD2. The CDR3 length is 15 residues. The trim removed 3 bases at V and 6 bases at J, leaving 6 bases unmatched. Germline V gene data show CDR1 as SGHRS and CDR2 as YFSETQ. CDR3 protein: CASSSSGGASNEQFF. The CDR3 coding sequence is TGCGCCAGCAGCTCCAGCGGGGGGGCTAGCAATGAGCAGTTCTTC.

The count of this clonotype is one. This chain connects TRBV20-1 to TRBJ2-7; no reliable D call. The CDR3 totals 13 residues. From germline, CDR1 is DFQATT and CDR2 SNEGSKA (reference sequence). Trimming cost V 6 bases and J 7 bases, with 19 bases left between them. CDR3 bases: TGCAGTGCGGGCAGTGACTCCTCTTGGGAGCAGTACTTC. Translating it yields CSAGSDSSWEQYF.

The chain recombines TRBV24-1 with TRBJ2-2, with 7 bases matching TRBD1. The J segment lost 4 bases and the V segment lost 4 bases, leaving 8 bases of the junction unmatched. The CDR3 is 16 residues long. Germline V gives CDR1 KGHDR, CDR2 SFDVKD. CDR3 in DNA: TGTGCCACCAGTGACTCGACGGCAGGGGGCACCGGGGAGCTGTTTTTT. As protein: CATSDSTAGGTGELFF.

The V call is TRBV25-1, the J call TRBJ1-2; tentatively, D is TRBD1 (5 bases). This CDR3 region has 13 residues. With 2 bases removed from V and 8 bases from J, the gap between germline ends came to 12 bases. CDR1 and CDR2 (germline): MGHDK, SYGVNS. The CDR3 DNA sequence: TGTGCCAGCAGTGAAGCAGGGAGAAGGGGCTACACCTTC. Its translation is CASSEAGRRGYTF.

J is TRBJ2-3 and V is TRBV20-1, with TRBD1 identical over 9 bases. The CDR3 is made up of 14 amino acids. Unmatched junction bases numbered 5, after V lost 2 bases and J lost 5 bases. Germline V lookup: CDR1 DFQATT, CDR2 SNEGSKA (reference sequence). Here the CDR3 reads CSARHRGRVDTQYF. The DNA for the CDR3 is TGCAGTGCTAGACACAGGGGGCGCGTAGATACGCAGTATTTT.

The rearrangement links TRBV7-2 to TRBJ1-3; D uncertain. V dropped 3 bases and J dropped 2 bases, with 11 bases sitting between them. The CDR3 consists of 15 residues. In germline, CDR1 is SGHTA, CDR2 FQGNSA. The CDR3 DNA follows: TGTGCCAGCAGCTTTCACGCGGGGACTGGAAACACCATATATTTT. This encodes CASSFHAGTGNTIYF.

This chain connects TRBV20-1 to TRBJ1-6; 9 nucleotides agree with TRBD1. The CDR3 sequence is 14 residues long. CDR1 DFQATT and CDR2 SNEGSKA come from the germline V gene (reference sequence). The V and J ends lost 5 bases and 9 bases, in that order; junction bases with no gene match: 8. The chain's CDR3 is CSADTGGASSPLHF. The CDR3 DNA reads TGCAGTGCTGACACAGGGGGCGCGAGTTCACCCCTCCACTTT.

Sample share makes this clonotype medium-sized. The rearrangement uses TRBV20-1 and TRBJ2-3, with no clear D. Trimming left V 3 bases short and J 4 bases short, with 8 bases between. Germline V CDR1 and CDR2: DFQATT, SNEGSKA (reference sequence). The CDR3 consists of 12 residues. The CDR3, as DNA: TGCAGTGCTAGCCCCCCCGCAGATACGCAGTATTTT. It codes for CSASPPADTQYF.

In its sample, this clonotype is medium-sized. CDR3 sequence: CASSLAGQGHRAQHF. CDR3 bases: TGTGCCAGCAGCTTAGCGGGGCAGGGGCATAGGGCCCAGCATTTT. The chain has TRBV7-8 and TRBJ1-5, with D possibly TRBD1 on 6 matching bases. The CDR3 runs to 15 residues. In germline, CDR1 is SGHVS, CDR2 FQNEAQ. V was trimmed by 0 bases and J by 11 bases, leaving 17 bases between them.

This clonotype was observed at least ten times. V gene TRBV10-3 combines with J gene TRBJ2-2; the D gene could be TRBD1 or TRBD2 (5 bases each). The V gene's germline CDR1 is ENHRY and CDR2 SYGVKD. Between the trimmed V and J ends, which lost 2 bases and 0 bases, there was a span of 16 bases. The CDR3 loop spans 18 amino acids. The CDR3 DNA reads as TGTGCCATCAGTGAGCTCGGGGCAGGGAATTCGAACACCGGGGAGCTGTTTTTT. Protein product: CAISELGAGNSNTGELFF.

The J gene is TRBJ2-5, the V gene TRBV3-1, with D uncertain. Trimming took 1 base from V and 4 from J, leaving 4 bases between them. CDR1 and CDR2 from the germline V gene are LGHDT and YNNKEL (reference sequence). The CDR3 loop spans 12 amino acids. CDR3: CASSQVAETQYF. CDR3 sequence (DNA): TGTGCCAGCAGCCAAGTGGCAGAGACCCAGTACTTC.

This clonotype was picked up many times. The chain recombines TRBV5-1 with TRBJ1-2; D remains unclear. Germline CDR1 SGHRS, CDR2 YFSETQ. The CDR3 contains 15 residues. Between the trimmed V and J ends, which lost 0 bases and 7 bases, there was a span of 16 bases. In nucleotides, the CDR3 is TGCGCCAGCAGCTTGGGAGGAACACGGACCGGTGGCTACACCTTC. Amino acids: CASSLGGTRTGGYTF.